One sample yielded the 31 T cell receptor beta chains listed below, sequenced in a study of T cell responses to AZD1222 COVID-19 vaccine. TCRdb keeps only in-frame clones here, not all; method: immunoSEQ multiplex PCR. The sample comprises more than 140,000 clones, around 88% of which are singletons, and approximately 2.3% rests with the top ten. The sequencing here drew on peripheral blood, taken on day 0 of AZD1222 vaccination. The receptors come from an adult in good health.

As DNA, the CDR3 is TGTGCCAGCGCCGAAAACGTCTATGGCTACACCTTC. Residues: CASAENVYGYTF. This rearrangement joins TRBV6-5 to TRBJ1-2; D call uncertain. CDR1 and CDR2 (germline): MNHEY, SVGAGI. The CDR3 covers 12 residues. Trimming stripped 8 bases from V and 4 bases from J, with 11 bases between.

This clone showed up just once. V usage is TRBV5-1 and J usage is TRBJ1-4, with 7 bases identical to TRBD1. This CDR3 has 17 amino acids. V gave up 1 base and J gave up 5 bases; unmatched junction bases: 11. The germline V gene encodes CDR1 SGHRS and CDR2 YFSETQ. The CDR3 sequence: CASSLTGQAPPNEKLFF. CDR3 DNA sequence: TGCGCCAGCAGCTTGACAGGACAGGCGCCTCCAAATGAAAAACTGTTTTTT.

The gene calls are TRBV11-3 and TRBJ2-5; TRBD2 aligns across 8 bases. The CDR3 spans 15 residues. J gave up 5 bases and V 5 bases, and 10 bases lay outside the gene matches. Germline-derived CDR1 and CDR2 are SGHNT and YENEEA. CDR3 coding DNA: TGTGCCAGCAGCCGTGAGCGGGAGCGGGGGGAGACCCAGTACTTC. Translated: CASSRERERGETQYF.

This clone came up once. The chain carries TRBV18 and TRBJ1-6; no clear D. The CDR3 contains 13 residues. The V end lost 3 bases, the J end lost 9 bases, and 9 bases lay between the germline ends. Germline-derived CDR1 and CDR2 are KGHSH and LQKENI. Here the CDR3 reads CASSPLSLSPLHF. The CDR3 DNA reads TGTGCCAGCTCACCGCTCTCCCTTTCACCCCTCCACTTT. Variable domain in full (rest from reference TRBV18 and TRBJ1-6): NAGVMQNPRHLVRRRGQEARLRCSPMKGHSHVYWYRQLPEEGLKFMVYLQKENIIDESGMPKERFSAEFPKEGPSILRIQQVVRGDSAAYFCASSPLSLSPLHFGNGTRLTVT.

The J gene is TRBJ2-7, the V gene TRBV10-3; possible D gene TRBD2, 5 bases. The germline gives CDR1 ENHRY, CDR2 SYGVKD. There are 15 residues in the CDR3. Deletions cut 7 bases from V and 7 bases from J, with 23 bases between. CDR3 amino acids: CAITTVGDNRGEQYF. The CDR3 nucleotides read TGTGCCATCACCACAGTCGGAGACAACCGCGGGGAGCAGTACTTC.

The rearrangement uses TRBV24-1 and TRBJ2-2; no definite D call. V gave up 5 bases and J gave up 0 bases, with 9 bases separating them. Germline V gene lookup returns CDR1 KGHDR and CDR2 SFDVKD. The CDR3 is made up of 15 amino acids. CDR3 protein: CATSGGRANTGELFF. The CDR3 coding sequence is TGTGCCACCAGTGGTGGACGGGCGAACACCGGGGAGCTGTTTTTT.

The chain is built from TRBV15 and TRBJ2-2; 9 bases map to TRBD1. The CDR3 length is 18 residues. J lost 4 bases, V lost 0 bases, and 9 bases had no gene match. From germline, CDR1 is LNHNV and CDR2 YYDKDF (reference sequence). The CDR3, as DNA: TGTGCCACCAGCAGAGATATTTACGGGACAGGGTCCACCGGGGAGCTGTTTTTT. Its protein is CATSRDIYGTGSTGELFF.

The chain couples TRBV29-1 to TRBJ2-1, with 7 bases lining up with TRBD2. The V gene end was trimmed by 3 bases and the J gene end by 8 bases; junction bases not matched to a gene: 13. This CDR3 comprises 15 residues. The germline gives CDR1 SQVTM, CDR2 ANQGSEA. The CDR3 sequence is CSVEASGSWADEQFF. As DNA, the CDR3 is TGCAGCGTTGAGGCTAGCGGTAGTTGGGCGGATGAGCAGTTCTTC.

The CDR3 region is CASSLRPVGNEQFF. CDR3 bases: TGTGCCAGCAGTTTACGGCCTGTAGGCAATGAGCAGTTCTTC. This chain uses TRBV27 with TRBJ2-1; D unresolved. Trimming took off 2 bases at V and 6 bases at J, with 11 bases between the two ends. The CDR3 covers 14 residues. Germline CDR1 and CDR2: MNHEY and SMNVEV (reference sequence).

This clone was seen just once. The rearrangement uses TRBV6-5 and TRBJ2-2, with a possible D match to TRBD2 (5 bases). CDR3 size: 14 residues. The germline CDR1 and CDR2 sequences are MNHEY and SVGAGI. Trimming stripped 7 bases from V and 5 bases from J, with 14 bases between. Here the CDR3 DNA reads TGTGCCAGCACCCCACGGTCGGGAACCGGGGAGCTGTTTTTT. It translates to CASTPRSGTGELFF.

This rearrangement joins TRBV5-1 to TRBJ1-2; D is uncertain. The CDR3 is 15 amino acids. Per germline, CDR1 SGHRS and CDR2 YFSETQ. With 0 bases removed from V and 4 bases from J, the gap between germline ends came to 13 bases. The CDR3 loop is CASSLAPGQGYGYTF. The DNA for the CDR3 is TGCGCCAGCAGCTTGGCCCCGGGCCAAGGCTATGGCTACACCTTC.

The sample holds a few counts of this clone. The chain recombines TRBV4-1 with TRBJ1-1; 8 bases map to TRBD1. The CDR3 covers 14 residues. Trimming removed 4 bases from V and 4 bases from J; junction bases left unmatched: 5. In germline, CDR1 is MGHRA, CDR2 YSYEKL. The CDR3 DNA sequence: TGCGCCAGCAGCCGAACACAGGGGGTCACTGAAGCTTTCTTT. Encoded protein: CASSRTQGVTEAFF.

The chain recombines TRBV7-2 with TRBJ1-1; no clear D gene. This CDR3 comprises 16 residues. V lost 2 bases and J lost 1, with 14 bases in between. Germline V gene sequence: CDR1 SGHTA, CDR2 FQGNSA. The CDR3, as DNA: TGTGCCAGCAGCTTAAAGAGGGCAGCGAAGAACACTGAAGCTTTCTTT. It encodes CASSLKRAAKNTEAFF.

This clone was seen only a few times. This chain joins TRBV27 and TRBJ2-1; 10 bases line up with TRBD2. The germline CDR1 and CDR2 sequences are MNHEY and SMNVEV (reference sequence). V lost 2 bases to trimming and J lost 9 bases; unmatched junction nucleotides: 7. The CDR3 length is 15 residues. The CDR3 region is CASSLMVAGGGEQFF. Here the CDR3 DNA reads TGTGCCAGCAGTTTAATGGTAGCGGGGGGTGGTGAGCAGTTCTTC.

This clone was counted a single time. The V gene is TRBV28, the J gene TRBJ1-2; D remains unclear. In germline, CDR1 is MDHEN, CDR2 SYDVKM. V was clipped by 6 bases and J by 3 bases, with 17 bases between them. The CDR3 is made up of 15 amino acids. The CDR3 DNA is TGTGCCAGCAGGGGAGGTGTTTTGATTTACTATGGCTACACCTTC. Its translation: CASRGGVLIYYGYTF.

The chain joins TRBV29-1 to TRBJ2-5; TRBD2 agrees at 14 bases. This CDR3 spans 16 amino acids. V lost 3 bases and J lost 0; bases outside the gene matches: 3. Per germline, CDR1 SQVTM and CDR2 ANQGSEA. CDR3 sequence: CSVETSGRGYQETQYF. DNA for the CDR3: TGCAGCGTTGAGACTAGCGGGAGGGGGTACCAAGAGACCCAGTACTTC.

The genes are TRBV11-2 and TRBJ1-6; weak D call: TRBD1 (6 bases). Germline V gene sequence: CDR1 SGHAT, CDR2 FQNNGV. The germline V and J ends were trimmed by 1 base and 6 bases, with 13 bases remaining between them. This CDR3 region has 16 residues. DNA for the CDR3: TGTGCCAGCAGCTTAGGGAGGGGGGCTACTAATTCACCCCTCCACTTT. Translation: CASSLGRGATNSPLHF. Together with reference TRBV11-2 and TRBJ1-6, the CDR3 gives the full variable domain: EAGVAQSPRYKIIEKRQSVAFWCNPISGHATLYWYQQILGQGPKLLIQFQNNGVVDDSQLPKDRFSAERLKGVDSTLKIQPAKLEDSAVYLCASSLGRGATNSPLHFGNGTRLTVT.

V usage is TRBV19 and J usage is TRBJ1-5, with TRBD1 identical over 8 bases. After removal of 5 bases from V and 11 bases from J, the junction contained 11 bases not matched to a gene. The CDR3 totals 14 residues. CDR1 and CDR2 (germline): LNHDA, SQIVND (reference sequence). The CDR3 sequence: CASSPGGGLLAQHF. Written as DNA, the CDR3 is TGTGCCAGTAGTCCAGGGGGCGGGCTGTTGGCCCAGCATTTT.

The V and J genes are TRBV30 and TRBJ1-1; D is unclear. Trimming cost V 3 bases and J 3 bases, with 8 bases left between them. Germline V gene data show CDR1 as GTSNPN and CDR2 as SVGIG (reference sequence). This CDR3 comprises 12 residues. The CDR3 nucleotides are TGTGCCTGGAGCAAGGGATACACTGAAGCTTTCTTT. It encodes CAWSKGYTEAFF.

V usage is TRBV28 and J usage is TRBJ1-1, with D possibly being TRBD1 (6 bases). V lost 1 base to trimming and J lost 11 bases, with 14 bases between them. Germline V CDR1 and CDR2: MDHEN, SYDVKM. This CDR3 spans 13 amino acids. DNA of the CDR3: TGTGCCAGCAGTTTATTGGGTTCAGGGGAGGCTTTCTTT. Protein: CASSLLGSGEAFF.

The rearrangement joins TRBV7-2 to TRBJ1-1, with D possibly TRBD1 on 5 matching bases. Trimming stripped 1 base from V and 1 base from J, with 10 bases between. The CDR3 sequence is 15 residues long. The germline CDR1 and CDR2 sequences are SGHTA and FQGNSA. In DNA form, the CDR3 reads TGTGCCAGCAGCTTAGATACAGGCCGGAACACTGAAGCTTTCTTT. Its translation: CASSLDTGRNTEAFF.

The chain joins TRBV10-3 to TRBJ1-2; D uncertain. The V and J ends lost 3 bases and 6 bases respectively, with 14 bases between them. This CDR3 is 14 amino acids long. Germline V gene data show CDR1 as ENHRY and CDR2 as SYGVKD. The CDR3 coding sequence is TGTGCCATCAGTGATTCGGCAGATATGGATGGCTACACCTTC. Its translation is CAISDSADMDGYTF.

This clone was observed a single time. The V and J genes are TRBV21-1 and TRBJ1-3; the D segment call TRBD1 is taken from the table without a DNA check. TRBV21-1 counts as a pseudogene. The CDR3 runs 15 residues. CDR3: CASSKPGQSGNTIYF. CDR3 DNA: TGTGCCAGCAGCAAACCGGGACAGTCTGGAAACACCATATATTTT.

The chain combines TRBV13 with TRBJ1-5; perhaps TRBD1 as D (5 bases). The V and J ends lost 7 bases and 7 bases respectively, with 14 bases between them. The length of the CDR3 is 13 residues. The germline V gene encodes CDR1 PRHDT and CDR2 FYEKMQ (reference sequence). CDR3 nucleotides: TGTGCCAGCACCCAAAGGGGACGGCAGCCCCAGCATTTT. It translates to CASTQRGRQPQHF.

The chain has TRBV12-5 and TRBJ2-2, with TRBD2 matching 8 bases. Per germline, CDR1 LGHNT and CDR2 FRNRAP. After removal of 0 bases from V and 7 bases from J, the junction contained 10 bases not matched to a gene. CDR3 length equals 17 residues. The CDR3 region is CASGLVLTAGGSGELFF. Here the CDR3 DNA reads TGTGCTAGTGGTTTGGTACTAACGGCGGGAGGAAGCGGGGAGCTGTTTTTT.

The rearrangement uses TRBV5-1 and TRBJ2-3, with D perhaps assigned TRBD1 or TRBD2 (5 bases each). This CDR3 has 16 amino acids. Trimming shortened V by 4 bases and J by 1 base, and 16 bases separated the two germline ends. The germline V gene has CDR1 SGHRS and CDR2 YFSETQ. DNA of the CDR3: TGCGCCAGCAGCCGTATAGGGGAGACGGGCACAGATACGCAGTATTTT. It encodes CASSRIGETGTDTQYF.

The gene calls are TRBV27 and TRBJ1-5; 8 bases map to TRBD1. From germline, CDR1 is MNHEY and CDR2 SMNVEV (reference sequence). The length of the CDR3 is 14 residues. Trimming cost V 3 bases and J 7 bases; bases outside gene matches: 5. DNA for the CDR3: TGTGCCAGCAGTTTCGGGCAGGGGGCACAGCCCCAGCATTTT. Encoded protein: CASSFGQGAQPQHF.

This chain links TRBV14 with TRBJ2-7, with 9 bases fitting TRBD1. V shed 1 base and J 4 bases; nucleotides not matched to a gene: 14. Germline V gene data show CDR1 as SGHDN and CDR2 as FVKESK. The CDR3 spans 18 residues. CDR3 sequence (DNA): TGTGCCAGCAGCCAAGGTCCGGGACAGGGACTTGCGTTGTACGAGCAGTACTTC. It encodes CASSQGPGQGLALYEQYF.

The V gene is TRBV7-9, the J gene TRBJ1-1, with a tentative D call TRBD1 (5 bases). The V end was cut by 3 bases, the J end by 8 bases, with 13 bases between. Germline V CDR1 and CDR2: SEHNR, FQNEAQ (reference sequence). The CDR3 is 13 residues long. The CDR3 region has the DNA TGTGCCAGCAGCTTTAGTGGGGGGGTGGAAGCTTTCTTT. Its protein is CASSFSGGVEAFF.

The chain recombines TRBV11-3 with TRBJ1-5, with D perhaps TRBD1 (5 bases). V was clipped by 3 bases and J by 9 bases, with 12 bases between them. This CDR3 is 13 amino acids long. Germline V lookup: CDR1 SGHNT, CDR2 YENEEA. CDR3 DNA sequence: TGTGCCAGCAGCTTCCAGACCGGGGGGCCCCAGCATTTT. Translation: CASSFQTGGPQHF.

V is TRBV6-6 and J is TRBJ1-5, with D possibly being TRBD1 (6 bases). This CDR3 is built from 16 residues. CDR1 is MNHNY and CDR2 is SVGAGI in the germline V gene (reference sequence). V lost 0 bases to trimming and J lost 5 bases, with 14 bases between them. CDR3 region: CASSYSDAGGDQPQHF. The DNA of the CDR3 is TGTGCCAGCAGTTACTCTGATGCGGGGGGCGATCAGCCCCAGCATTTT.